This T cell receptor (beta chain) was observed in a study of Ad26.COV2.S vaccination and SARS-CoV-2 variants. Regarding treatment: some 20 received Ad26.COV2.S at low or high dose, single or two shots; about 5 received placebo; per-sample allocation not given. Day 63 after the first vaccine or placebo injection was the time point for sampling. Vaccination used an Ad26 vector expressing Wuhan-strain SARS-CoV-2 spike. TCRdb keeps only in-frame clones here, not all; method: immunoSEQ multiplex PCR. The table lists about 390,000 clones, roughly nine tenths of them singletons, with more than 3% in the top ten. V lost 0 bases to trimming and J lost 3 bases, with 8 bases between them. This CDR3 has 14 residues. Germline V gene data show CDR1 as MNHEY and CDR2 as SVGAGI.

Specimen: peripheral blood, collected in a trial of Ad26.COV2.S vaccine versus placebo. This TCR derives from a person aged 18-65 years who received the Ad26.COV2.S COVID-19 vaccine or a placebo. This chain connects TRBV6-5 to TRBJ1-2; D is uncertain. In DNA, the CDR3 is TGTGCCAGCAGTTACTCGAGTGACGACTATGGCTACACCTTC. Its translation: CASSYSSDDYGYTF.